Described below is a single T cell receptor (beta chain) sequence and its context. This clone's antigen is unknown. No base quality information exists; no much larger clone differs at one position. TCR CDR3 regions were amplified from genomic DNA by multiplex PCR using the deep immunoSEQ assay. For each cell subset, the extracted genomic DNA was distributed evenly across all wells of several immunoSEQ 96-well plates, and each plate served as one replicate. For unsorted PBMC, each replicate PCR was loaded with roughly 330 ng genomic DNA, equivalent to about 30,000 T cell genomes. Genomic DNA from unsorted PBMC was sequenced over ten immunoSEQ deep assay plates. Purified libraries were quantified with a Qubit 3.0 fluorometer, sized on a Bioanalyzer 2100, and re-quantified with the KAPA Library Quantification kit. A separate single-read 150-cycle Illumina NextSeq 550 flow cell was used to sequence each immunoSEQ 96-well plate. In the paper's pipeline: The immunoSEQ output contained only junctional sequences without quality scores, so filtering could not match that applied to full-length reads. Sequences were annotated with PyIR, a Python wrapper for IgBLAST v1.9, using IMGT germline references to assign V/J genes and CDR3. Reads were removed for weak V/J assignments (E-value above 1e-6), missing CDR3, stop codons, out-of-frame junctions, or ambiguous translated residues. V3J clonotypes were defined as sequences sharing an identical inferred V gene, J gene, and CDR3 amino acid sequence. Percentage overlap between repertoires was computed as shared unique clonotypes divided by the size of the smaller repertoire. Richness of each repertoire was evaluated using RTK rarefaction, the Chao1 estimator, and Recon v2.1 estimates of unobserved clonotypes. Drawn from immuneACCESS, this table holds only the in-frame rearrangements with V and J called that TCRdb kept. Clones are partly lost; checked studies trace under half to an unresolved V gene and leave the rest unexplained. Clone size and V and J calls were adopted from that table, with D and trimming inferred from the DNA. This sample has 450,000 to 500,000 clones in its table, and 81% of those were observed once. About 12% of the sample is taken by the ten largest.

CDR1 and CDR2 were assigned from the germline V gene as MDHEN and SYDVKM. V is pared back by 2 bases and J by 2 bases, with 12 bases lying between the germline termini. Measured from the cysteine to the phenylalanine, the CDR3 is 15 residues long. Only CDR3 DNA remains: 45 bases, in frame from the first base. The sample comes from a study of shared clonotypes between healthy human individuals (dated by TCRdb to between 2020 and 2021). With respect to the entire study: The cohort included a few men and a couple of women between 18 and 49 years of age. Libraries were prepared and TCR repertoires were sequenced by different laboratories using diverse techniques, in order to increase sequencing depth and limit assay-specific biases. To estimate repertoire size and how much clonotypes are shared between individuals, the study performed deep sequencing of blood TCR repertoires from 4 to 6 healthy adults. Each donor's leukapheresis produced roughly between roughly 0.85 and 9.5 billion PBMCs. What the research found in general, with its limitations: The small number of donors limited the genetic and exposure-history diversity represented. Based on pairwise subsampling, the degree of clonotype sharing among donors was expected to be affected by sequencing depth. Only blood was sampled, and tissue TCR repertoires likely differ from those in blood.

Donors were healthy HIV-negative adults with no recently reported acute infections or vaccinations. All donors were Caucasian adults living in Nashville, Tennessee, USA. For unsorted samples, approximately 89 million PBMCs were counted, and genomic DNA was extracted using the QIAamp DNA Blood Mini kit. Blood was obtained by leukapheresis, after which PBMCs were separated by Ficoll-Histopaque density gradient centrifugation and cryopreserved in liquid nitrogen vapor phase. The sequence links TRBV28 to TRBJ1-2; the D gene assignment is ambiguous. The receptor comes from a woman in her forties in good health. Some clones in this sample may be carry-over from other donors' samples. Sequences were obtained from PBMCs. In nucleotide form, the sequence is TGTGCCAGCAGTTTAGAAAGAGGGCGCAACTATGGCTACACCTTC. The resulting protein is CASSLERGRNYGYTF.